The rows below give T cell receptor beta chains drawn from one sample of a study of molecular identifiers for immune sequencing clone quantification. MiXCR was run by TCRdb on the PCR reads, yielding one entry per CDR3 protein. This table holds about half a million distinct CDR3 sequences, about 26% found once. Material: naive CD8+ T cells from blood, with Jurkat cell RNA spiked in. Every receptor here comes from a human donor in good health. Some libraries in this study had Jurkat cell RNA spiked in. CDR3s include the opening cysteine and the closing phenylalanine or tryptophan. The D gene is left open where the match is weak. Only part of the rows carry a size: once, few, many, or a class if the clone is expanded.

>.|TRBV20-1|TRBJ1-2|.
CSARDLDNYGYTF
TGCAGTGCTAGAGATCTAGATAACTATGGCTACACCTTC
>few|TRBV27|TRBJ2-1|TRBD1
CASSSDRAVNEQFF
TGTGCCAGCAGTTCAGACAGGGCTGTCAATGAGCAGTTCTTC
>many|TRBV5-1|TRBJ2-1|.
CASSLYGVAIIDEQFF
TGCGCCAGCAGCTTATACGGAGTAGCGATTATCGATGAGCAGTTCTTC
>many|TRBV11-2|TRBJ2-1|.
CASSFLASYNEQFF
TGTGCCAGCAGCTTTCTAGCTAGCTACAATGAGCAGTTCTTC
>.|TRBV7-9|TRBJ1-1|.
CASSLPRTEGTEAFF
TGTGCCAGCAGCCTCCCCAGGACAGAGGGGACTGAAGCTTTCTTT
>.|TRBV19|TRBJ2-7|TRBD1
CASKFSGTGGLEQYF
TGTGCCAGTAAATTCTCCGGGACAGGGGGCCTCGAGCAGTACTTC
>.|TRBV27|TRBJ2-1|.
CASSLRGPLNEQFF
TGTGCCAGCAGTTTAAGGGGACCCCTCAATGAGCAGTTCTTC
>many|TRBV7-2|TRBJ2-5|.
CASSATWETQYF
TGTGCCAGCAGCGCGACCTGGGAGACCCAGTACTTC
>few|TRBV19|TRBJ2-7|TRBD1
CASSFGQGDYEQYF
TGTGCCAGTAGTTTCGGACAGGGCGACTACGAGCAGTACTTC
>.|TRBV10-3|TRBJ1-5|TRBD1
CAISEGQDYQPQHF
TGTGCCATCAGTGAGGGACAGGATTATCAGCCCCAGCATTTT
>many|TRBV7-9|TRBJ2-5|TRBD2
CASSRTSGSLETQYF
TGTGCCAGCAGCCGGACTAGCGGGAGTTTAGAGACCCAGTACTTC
>.|TRBV19|TRBJ2-7|.
CASSIATGIDYEQYF
TGTGCCAGTAGTATAGCAACGGGAATTGACTACGAGCAGTACTTC
>many|TRBV27|TRBJ2-7|.
CASSLAGGYEQYF
TGTGCCAGCAGCTTAGCCGGAGGCTACGAGCAGTACTTC
>few|TRBV19|TRBJ1-2|.
CATWTAGYTF
TGTGCCACCTGGACAGCAGGCTACACCTTC
>.|TRBV12-3/TRBV12-4|TRBJ2-1|.
CASSPPGRGHDEQFF
TGTGCCAGCAGTCCCCCGGGGAGGGGGCACGATGAGCAGTTCTTC